Detailed here is one T cell receptor (beta chain). This specimen comes from a study of shared clonotypes between healthy human individuals. The germline V gene has CDR1 ENHRY and CDR2 SYGVKD. The CDR3 covers 14 residues. Germline trimming cut 4 bases from V and 16 bases from J; bases unmatched to any gene: 12. Each subset's genomic DNA was shared equally among a number of immunoSEQ plates. Repertoires were generated with immunoSEQ multiplex PCR, while TCRdb's copy carries only in-frame clones and drops some. The top ten hold over 1% of the sample, which has 1.6 million or so clones, 95% to 97% seen once.

Sequenced sample: naive CD4+ T cells sorted from blood. Sample subset: CD45RA+ positively selected. This clonotype was obtained from a man younger than 45 in good health. The chain carries TRBV10-3 and TRBJ2-1; 11 nucleotides align to TRBD2. Here the CDR3 DNA reads TGTGCCATCAGTGGGGAACTAGCGGGAGTCGGATGTTTCTTC. This codes for CAISGELAGVGCFF.